Presented here are 21 T cell receptor beta chains from one specimen sequenced in a study of CD8 T cells in ankylosing spondylitis. Overall study findings and caveats: There was a TCR beta motif, made of 7 or 8 highly homologous variants, that appeared characteristic of ankylosing spondylitis blood.

TCRdb analysed the 5' RACE reads with MiXCR anew, one entry per CDR3 protein. The sample consists of some 100,000 distinct CDR3 sequences, approximately 8.9% of them appearing once. These receptors' antigens are unknown. Material: blood, either unsorted or a sorted T cell fraction (not recorded which). The receptors stem from a male donor with ankylosing spondylitis.

As concerns this clonotype: With a much larger clone just one base away, this may be a read error. The chain links TRBV27 to TRBJ2-1, with D perhaps matching TRBD1 (6 bases). Trimming pared 3 bases from V and 9 bases from J, leaving 15 bases between. CDR3 size: 14 residues. Germline V gives CDR1 MNHEY, CDR2 SMNVEV (reference sequence). CDR3 amino acids: CASSFYTSGVEQFF. The CDR3 region has the DNA TGTGCCAGCAGTTTTTACACATCAGGGGTTGAGCAGTTCTTC.

The chain uses TRBV12-3 or TRBV12-4 and TRBJ1-2; no reliable D call. Trimming pared 1 base from V and 8 bases from J, leaving 11 bases between. CDR3 length: 13 residues. The CDR3 loop reads CASSLGQVGGYTF. The CDR3 DNA sequence: TGTGCCAGCAGTTTAGGTCAGGTAGGAGGCTACACCTTC.

This clonotype was seen many times. This rearrangement joins TRBV30 to TRBJ2-1; D call uncertain. CDR1 and CDR2 from the germline V gene are GTSNPN and SVGIG (reference sequence). The length of the CDR3 is 14 residues. V was cut by 7 bases and J by 6 bases, with 19 bases left in between. CDR3 amino acids: CASRYPRVSNEQFF. In DNA, the CDR3 is TGTGCCTCCCGGTACCCGAGAGTCAGCAATGAGCAGTTCTTC.

This clonotype was seen only a few times. The chain couples TRBV4-1 to TRBJ2-7, with 10 bases that match TRBD2. CDR1 and CDR2 (germline): MGHRA, YSYEKL. This CDR3 region has 15 residues. Trimming at V came to 3 bases and at J to 3 bases, leaving 5 bases not matched to a gene. CDR3 loop: CASSHRPSGSYEQYF. The DNA of the CDR3 is TGCGCCAGCAGCCACCGCCCTAGCGGGAGCTACGAGCAGTACTTC.

The chain links TRBV6-1 to TRBJ2-7; 7 positions agree with TRBD2. After removal of 4 bases from V and 0 bases from J, the junction contained 6 bases not matched to a gene. The germline CDR1 and CDR2 sequences are MNHNS and SASEGT. There are 15 residues in the CDR3. CDR3 bases: TGTGCCAGCAGTGCCACTAGCGAGAGCTCCTACGAGCAGTACGTC. Residues: CASSATSESSYEQYV.

This clonotype was detected only a few times. The rearrangement links TRBV10-3 to TRBJ1-2; 9 bases match TRBD1. V gave up 8 bases and J gave up 4 bases; unmatched junction bases: 8. There are 14 residues in the CDR3. Germline lookup yields CDR1 ENHRY and CDR2 SYGVKD. CDR3 sequence reads: CAILPTGGGYGYTF. The CDR3 DNA follows: TGTGCCATCCTTCCTACAGGGGGCGGCTATGGCTACACCTTC.

The chain recombines TRBV18 with TRBJ2-2; D ambiguous. Germline CDR1 is KGHSH and CDR2 is LQKENI. The CDR3 loop spans 15 amino acids. V was pared by 3 bases and J by 5 bases, with 13 bases between. The DNA for the CDR3 is TGTGCCAGCTCACCTAAGGATAGTGGAACCGGGGAGCTGTTTTTT. This encodes CASSPKDSGTGELFF.

Here the CDR3 DNA reads TGTGCCAGCAGTGCCGCCGCGGGGGCCCACGAGCAGTACTTC. Translating it yields CASSAAAGAHEQYF. The rearrangement uses TRBV2 and TRBJ2-7, with D tentatively TRBD2 (7 bases). Germline CDR1 reads SNHLY; CDR2 reads FYNNEI. With 4 bases removed from V and 5 bases from J, the gap between germline ends came to 15 bases. The CDR3 is 14 residues long. Drawing the rest from reference TRBV2 and TRBJ2-7, the complete variable domain is EPEVTQTPSHQVTQMGQEVILRCVPISNHLYFYWYRQILGQKVEFLVSFYNNEISEKSEIFDDQFSVERPDGSNFTLKIRSTKLEDSAMYFCASSAAAGAHEQYFGPGTRLTVT.

The rearrangement joins TRBV18 to TRBJ1-1; 11 nucleotides agree with TRBD1. V lost 3 bases to trimming and J lost 4 bases; unmatched junction nucleotides: 10. The CDR3 length is 17 residues. CDR1 and CDR2 from the germline V gene are KGHSH and LQKENI. For the CDR3, the DNA is TGTGCCAGCTCACCCAATACCGGGACAGGGGGTGGCACTGAAGCTTTCTTT. This translates into CASSPNTGTGGGTEAFF.

This clonotype has ten or more counts. The chain recombines TRBV20-1 with TRBJ2-7, with D tentatively TRBD2 (5 bases). Trimming left V 1 base short and J 7 bases short, with 14 bases between. This CDR3 region has 13 residues. CDR1 is DFQATT, CDR2 SNEGSKA, per germline (reference sequence). The CDR3 nucleotides read TGCAGTGCTAGAGCAGGTCGGAGCGGAGAGCAGTACGTC. Its protein is CSARAGRSGEQYV.

This clonotype was found many times. CDR3 sequence (DNA): TGTGCCAGCAGCCAGGAGGTCGGGATAGTATATGAGCAGTTCTTC. This gives the protein CASSQEVGIVYEQFF. The chain has TRBV14 and TRBJ2-1, with a tentative D call TRBD2 (5 bases). In germline, CDR1 is SGHDN, CDR2 FVKESK. The CDR3 contains 15 residues. V shed 3 bases and J shed 8 bases, with 17 bases lying between them. Full variable domain (rest looked up from reference TRBV14 and TRBJ2-1): EAGVTQFPSHSVIEKGQTVTLRCDPISGHDNLYWYRRVMGKEIKFLLHFVKESKQDESGMPNNRFLAERTGGTYSTLKVQPAELEDSGVYFCASSQEVGIVYEQFFGPGTRLTVL.

This clonotype was counted at least ten times. The rearrangement joins TRBV7-9 to TRBJ2-2, with D hard to call. Trimming removed 5 bases from V and 4 bases from J, with 11 bases in between. CDR1 SEHNR and CDR2 FQNEAQ come from the germline V gene (reference sequence). CDR3 length: 14 amino acids. CDR3 protein: CASSPPSVTGELFF. The DNA for the CDR3 is TGTGCCAGCAGCCCCCCCAGCGTCACCGGGGAGCTGTTTTTT.

This clonotype occurred a few times. CDR3 DNA: TGTGCCAGCAGCTTAGATCAGGATGAGCAGTACTTC. Translation: CASSLDQDEQYF. This chain links TRBV7-8 with TRBJ2-7, with D unclear. The V gene lost 1 base and the J gene lost 7 bases, with 8 bases spanning the gap. This CDR3 has 12 amino acids. Germline lookup yields CDR1 SGHVS and CDR2 FQNEAQ. Supplemented by reference TRBV7-8 and TRBJ2-7, the full variable domain reads GAGVSQSPRYKVAKRGQDVALRCDPISGHVSLFWYQQALGQGPEFLTYFQNEAQLDKSGLPSDRFFAERPEGSVSTLKIQRTQQEDSAVYLCASSLDQDEQYFGPGTRLTVT.

This clonotype was recorded a few times. The J gene is TRBJ2-5, the V gene TRBV7-9; either TRBD1 or TRBD2 may supply D (6 bases each). Trimming took off 1 base at V and 1 base at J, with 10 bases between the two ends. Germline assignment: CDR1 SEHNR and CDR2 FQNEAQ (reference sequence). This CDR3 comprises 15 residues. DNA for the CDR3: TGTGCCAGCAGCTTAGTGGGGGGCCTCCAAGAGACCCAGTACTTC. Protein sequence: CASSLVGGLQETQYF.

A few counts support this clonotype. The chain carries TRBV29-1 and TRBJ2-7; tentatively, D is TRBD1 (5 bases). The CDR3 covers 14 residues. The V gene lost 4 bases and the J gene lost 3 bases, with 16 bases spanning the gap. The V gene's germline CDR1 is SQVTM and CDR2 ANQGSEA. DNA for the CDR3: TGCAGCGTTGGAAAACACCTAGGGGTCTACGAGCAGTACTTC. This translates into CSVGKHLGVYEQYF.

The genes are TRBV19 and TRBJ1-5; D is undetermined. Per germline, CDR1 LNHDA and CDR2 SQIVND (reference sequence). Trimming left V 4 bases short and J 4 bases short, with 8 bases between. The length of the CDR3 is 13 residues. The CDR3 reads CASSRAPNQPQHF. The CDR3 DNA sequence: TGTGCCAGTAGTAGGGCACCTAATCAGCCCCAGCATTTT.

This clonotype was counted at least ten times. The rearrangement uses TRBV5-1 and TRBJ2-4, with 16 bases that match TRBD2. The junction had 7 bases not matched to a gene; V was cut back by 3 bases and J by 1 base. Germline V gene lookup returns CDR1 SGHRS and CDR2 YFSETQ. CDR3 length: 19 amino acids. CDR3 nucleotide sequence: TGCGCCAGCAGCTCACCGGGACTAGCGGGAGGGTCGGCCAAAAACATTCAGTACTTC. Its translation: CASSSPGLAGGSAKNIQYF.

This clonotype turned up a few times. The CDR3 DNA reads as TGTGCCAGCAGCTTAGGACTAGGGTACGACGAGCAGTACTTC. Its protein product is CASSLGLGYDEQYF. The chain uses TRBV7-9 and TRBJ2-7; a weak D match, TRBD2 (6 bases). This CDR3 region has 14 residues. Per the germline V gene, CDR1 is SEHNR and CDR2 is FQNEAQ (reference sequence). V was pared by 1 base and J by 5 bases, with 12 bases between.

This clonotype was recorded a few times. The chain combines TRBV10-3 with TRBJ2-3; 7 bases line up with TRBD2. V shed 8 bases, J shed 4 bases, and the junction held 15 bases outside the gene matches. The CDR3 has 16 amino acids. Per germline, CDR1 ENHRY and CDR2 SYGVKD. The CDR3 sequence: CAIRVGEGADADTQYF. CDR3 in DNA: TGTGCCATCCGGGTCGGGGAGGGAGCGGACGCAGATACGCAGTATTTT.

The rearrangement uses TRBV20-1 and TRBJ2-7; D is undetermined. With 6 bases removed from V and 0 bases from J, the gap between germline ends came to 9 bases. The CDR3 consists of 12 residues. Germline CDR1 is DFQATT and CDR2 is SNEGSKA (reference sequence). The CDR3 nucleotides read TGCAGTGCCCACTTGGGCTCCTACGAGCAGTACTTC. It translates to CSAHLGSYEQYF.

The V gene is TRBV13, the J gene TRBJ2-1; no clear D. CDR1 is PRHDT, CDR2 FYEKMQ, per germline (reference sequence). CDR3 length: 17 amino acids. V gave up 4 bases and J gave up 2 bases, with 18 bases separating them. The CDR3 spells CASSSPTLGIPYNEQFF. DNA of the CDR3: TGTGCCAGCAGCTCTCCTACCCTAGGTATCCCCTACAATGAGCAGTTCTTC.